This entry lists 14 T cell receptor beta chains sequenced from one sample in a study of blood T cells in healthy people across ages (dated by TCRdb to 2014 to 2015). Libraries came from 5' RACE. The sequencing machine was an Illumina HiSeq 2500. The second PCR ran for about 6 to 11 cycles and used a J-beta primer mix along with a sample-barcoded 5' primer. TCRdb reprocessed the public reads (quality trimming at Q25 with fastp, clone calling with MiXCR) and kept in-frame beta chains. Each entry merges the rows of one CDR3 protein and shows their most common DNA and genes. The sample table shows approximately 1,000,000 distinct CDR3 sequences, and more than 40% are seen once. Of the sample, around 18% falls within the top ten clones. Source material: blood. These receptors came from a woman aged 55 to 70 in good health.

This chain uses TRBV11-1 with TRBJ2-1; D ambiguous. The ends were cut back, 3 bases at V and 5 bases at J, with 11 bases in the middle. Per germline, CDR1 SGHAT and CDR2 FQDESV (reference sequence). This CDR3 has 14 residues. CDR3 residues: CASSFNLGNNEQFF. The CDR3 DNA follows: TGTGCCAGCAGCTTTAACCTCGGAAACAATGAGCAGTTCTTC.

The chain links TRBV5-1 to TRBJ2-7; weak D call: TRBD1 (6 bases). The ends were cut back, 2 bases at V and 6 bases at J, with 15 bases in the middle. The CDR3 extends over 14 amino acids. Germline V gives CDR1 SGHRS, CDR2 YFSETQ. The CDR3 DNA reads TGCGCCAGCAGCTTCCAGACAGGAGCCTGCGAGCAGTACTTC. Its translation is CASSFQTGACEQYF.

A few counts support this clonotype. The chain carries TRBV25-1 and TRBJ1-2; tentative D call: TRBD1 (6 bases). This CDR3 is built from 14 residues. Trimming took off 3 bases at V and 4 bases at J, with 12 bases between the two ends. In germline, CDR1 is MGHDK, CDR2 SYGVNS. CDR3 amino acids: CASSDPGQFYGYTF. The CDR3 bases are TGTGCCAGCAGTGACCCAGGACAGTTCTATGGCTACACCTTC.

The rearrangement uses TRBV11-2 and TRBJ1-1; TRBD1 is a possible D gene (6 bases). The V and J ends lost 10 bases and 1 base respectively, with 22 bases between them. Germline loops: CDR1 SGHAT, CDR2 FQNNGV. The CDR3 spans 16 residues. CDR3 DNA: TGTGCCACCAAACCCGGCCGGGGGCAGGAGAACACTGAAGCTTTCTTT. This codes for CATKPGRGQENTEAFF.

This clonotype was seen only a few times. The chain has TRBV27 and TRBJ2-1; D unresolved. V was shortened by 2 bases and J by 10 bases, with 9 bases between the two germline ends. The CDR3 has 12 residues. CDR1 is MNHEY, CDR2 SMNVEV, per germline (reference sequence). The CDR3 DNA reads TGTGCCAGCAGTTTAAATTTCCGGGAGCAGTTCTTC. Translation: CASSLNFREQFF.

The table lists this clonotype with a few counts. J is TRBJ1-6 and V is TRBV29-1, with 10 positions matching TRBD1. The CDR3 covers 13 residues. Germline assignment: CDR1 SQVTM and CDR2 ANQGSEA. V trimming: 7 bases; J trimming: 7 bases; junction bases outside the gene matches: 4. CDR3: CSARQGANSPLHF. In DNA, the CDR3 is TGCAGCGCTCGACAGGGGGCGAATTCACCCCTCCACTTT. The whole variable domain, remainder taken from reference TRBV29-1 and TRBJ1-6, is SAVISQKPSRDICQRGTSLTIQCQVDSQVTMMFWYRQQPGQSLTLIATANQGSEATYESGFVIDKFPISRPNLTFSTLTVSNMSPEDSSIYLCSARQGANSPLHFGNGTRLTVT.

The V gene is TRBV28, the J gene TRBJ1-1; 11 bases agree with TRBD1. There are 17 residues in the CDR3. Germline V CDR1 and CDR2: MDHEN, SYDVKM. Germline trimming cut 6 bases from V and 4 bases from J; bases unmatched to any gene: 13. The CDR3 region is CASSPWRTGGLSTEAFF. The CDR3, as DNA: TGTGCCAGCAGCCCCTGGAGGACAGGGGGCTTGAGCACTGAAGCTTTCTTT.

The gene calls are TRBV7-8 and TRBJ2-7; the match to TRBD2 covers 11 bases. This CDR3 region has 17 residues. Trimming removed 0 bases from V and 5 bases from J; junction bases left unmatched: 9. CDR1 is SGHVS, CDR2 FQNEAQ, per germline. CDR3 protein: CASSLALLGTSGHEQYF. The CDR3, as DNA: TGTGCCAGCAGCTTAGCGCTCCTGGGGACTAGCGGTCACGAGCAGTACTTC.

This clonotype was detected many times. The chain couples TRBV29-1 to TRBJ2-5; the D gene is possibly TRBD2 (5 bases). This CDR3 spans 17 amino acids. The germline V gene encodes CDR1 SQVTM and CDR2 ANQGSEA. V was pared by 0 bases and J by 5 bases, with 22 bases between. The CDR3 DNA reads as TGCAGCGTTGAAGATCGGAGCGGCCTTCAGGTTCGGGAGACCCAGTACTTC. Translated, it gives CSVEDRSGLQVRETQYF.

This clonotype was seen a few times. The V and J genes are TRBV7-9 and TRBJ2-5; D remains unclear. Germline V gene lookup returns CDR1 SEHNR and CDR2 FQNEAQ (reference sequence). Trimming removed 5 bases at V and 5 bases at J, with 12 bases between. There are 13 residues in the CDR3. The CDR3, as DNA: TGTGCCAGCAGCCCCACCATCAAGGAGACCCAGTACTTC. As protein: CASSPTIKETQYF.

This rearrangement joins TRBV25-1 to TRBJ1-1, with 8 bases fitting TRBD1. V shed 4 bases and J 2 bases; nucleotides not matched to a gene: 3. From germline, CDR1 is MGHDK and CDR2 SYGVNS. The CDR3 is 14 amino acids. In DNA, the CDR3 is TGTGCCAGCAGTGGCGGACAGGGTAACACTGAAGCTTTCTTT. Protein product: CASSGGQGNTEAFF.

This clonotype came up a few times. This chain uses TRBV3-1 with TRBJ2-7; the match to TRBD2 covers 14 bases. The CDR3 loop spans 17 amino acids. Per germline, CDR1 LGHDT and CDR2 YNNKEL (reference sequence). Losses at the gene ends were 4 bases for V and 3 bases for J; bases not matched to a gene: 8. The CDR3, as DNA: TGTGCCAGCAGCCGCGGACTAGCGGGAGGTCAGGTCTACGAGCAGTACTTC. Translating gives CASSRGLAGGQVYEQYF.

As to this clonotype: Sequence at one end of the junction differs from germline and may be a read error. This chain links TRBV27 with TRBJ2-7; 8 nucleotides line up with TRBD1. This CDR3 has 15 amino acids. In germline, CDR1 is MNHEY, CDR2 SMNVEV (reference sequence). CDR3 bases: TGTGTCAGCAGTTTAAGGACAGGGCACCCCTACGAGCAGTACTTC. Amino acid sequence: CVSSLRTGHPYEQYF.

The V and J genes are TRBV11-2 and TRBJ2-7; 7 bases line up with TRBD1. V dropped 3 bases and J dropped 3; count of bases not matched to a gene: 5. Germline V gene sequence: CDR1 SGHAT, CDR2 FQNNGV. The length of the CDR3 is 14 residues. CDR3 protein: CASSFLTGLYEQYF. The CDR3 nucleotides are TGTGCCAGCAGCTTCTTGACAGGGCTCTACGAGCAGTACTTC.